These 24 T cell receptor beta chains came from one sample sequenced in a study of cytomegalovirus exposure and HLA in healthy donors (TCRdb year 2017). Libraries were prepared through the immunoSEQ multiplex PCR assay. The multiplex PCR relied on a mix of 60 forward primers for TCR Vbeta segments and 13 reverse primers for TCR Jbeta segments. What TCRdb holds here is the immuneACCESS table cut down to in-frame rearrangements. Part of the clones is not present; checked against another copy, under half of the missing clones reflect an unresolved V gene, and the others are unexplained. Recorded for this sample are about 160,000 clones; 80% of them occurred a single time. Together, the top ten hold around a tenth of the sample. The sequenced sample was PBMCs. These receptors were taken from a man between 18 and 35 years old in good health and CMV-seropositive.

The V gene is TRBV7-2, the J gene TRBJ2-1; 10 bases agree with TRBD1. Germline CDR1 is SGHTA and CDR2 is FQGNSA. The CDR3 length is 15 residues. Unmatched junction bases numbered 5, after V lost 5 bases and J lost 4 bases. CDR3 DNA sequence: TGTGCCAGCAGCCGAAGGACAGGGGGTTACAATGAGCAGTTCTTC. Protein sequence: CASSRRTGGYNEQFF.

V gene TRBV7-2 combines with J gene TRBJ1-5; 9 bases are shared with TRBD1. The trim removed 5 bases at V and 2 bases at J, leaving 4 bases unmatched. The germline V gene encodes CDR1 SGHTA and CDR2 FQGNSA. The CDR3 has 15 residues. DNA of the CDR3: TGTGCCAGCAGCCGACAGGGGGTCGGCAATCAGCCCCAGCATTTT. Amino acids: CASSRQGVGNQPQHF.

This clone has only a few counts. The chain uses TRBV7-2 and TRBJ2-2, with TRBD1 matching over 7 bases. Germline CDR1 SGHTA, CDR2 FQGNSA. The junction had 10 bases not matched to a gene; V was cut back by 5 bases and J by 7 bases. The CDR3 extends over 15 amino acids. CDR3 region: CASSLLYRGHGELFF. CDR3 coding DNA: TGTGCCAGCAGCCTCCTATACAGGGGACACGGGGAGCTGTTTTTT.

The chain couples TRBV27 to TRBJ1-2; 7 bases line up with TRBD1. The germline V gene encodes CDR1 MNHEY and CDR2 SMNVEV (reference sequence). The CDR3 totals 13 residues. CDR3 residues: CATGQASNYGYTF. The CDR3 region has the DNA TGTGCAACCGGACAGGCTTCTAACTATGGCTACACCTTC.

The chain combines TRBV10-3 with TRBJ2-7; weak D call: TRBD2 (5 bases). The germline V gene has CDR1 ENHRY and CDR2 SYGVKD. V was clipped by 2 bases and J by 7 bases, with 9 bases between them. This CDR3 spans 12 amino acids. Here the CDR3 reads CAISEGRGEQYF. CDR3 DNA sequence: TGTGCCATCAGTGAGGGCAGAGGGGAGCAGTACTTC.

The chain couples TRBV6-1 to TRBJ2-3; D not certain. CDR1 MNHNS and CDR2 SASEGT come from the germline V gene. Trimming pared 5 bases from V and 3 bases from J, leaving 12 bases between. This CDR3 is built from 14 residues. The CDR3 coding sequence is TGTGCCAGCAGTAGACCGGAGCTAACAGATACGCAGTATTTT. Translation gives CASSRPELTDTQYF.

About this clone: It is likely a read error, because the conserved phenylalanine at the end of the CDR3 is missing. J is TRBJ1-6 and V is TRBV5-8; 7 nucleotides line up with TRBD1. CDR3 size: 13 residues. Germline V gene data show CDR1 as SGHTS and CDR2 as YDEGEE. Losses at the gene ends were 4 bases for V and 6 bases for J; bases not matched to a gene: 1. The CDR3 protein is CASSNRGNSPLHL. CDR3 nucleotides: TGTGCCAGCAGCAACAGGGGTAATTCACCCCTCCACCTT.

This chain joins TRBV6-6 and TRBJ2-5, with D perhaps TRBD2 (5 bases). Germline V gives CDR1 MNHNY, CDR2 SVGAGI (reference sequence). There are 13 residues in the CDR3. V lost 6 bases to trimming and J lost 4 bases, with 12 bases between them. The CDR3 sequence is CASSAGLRETQYF. CDR3 coding DNA: TGTGCCAGCAGCGCCGGACTGCGAGAGACCCAGTACTTC.

This clone was picked up one time. This likely comes from a read error, as the CDR3 has no conserved phenylalanine or tryptophan at its end. The V call is TRBV6-1, the J call TRBJ1-6; no firm D call. Germline assignment: CDR1 MNHNS and CDR2 SASEGT. The CDR3 has 15 residues. Between the trimmed V and J ends, which lost 1 base and 3 bases, there was a span of 7 bases. The CDR3 bases are TGTGCCAGCAGTGAAGTGACACGCTATAATTCACCCCTCCACCTT. Protein product: CASSEVTRYNSPLHL.

This clone has just a few counts. V and J are TRBV29-1 and TRBJ1-2; D is ambiguous. The V and J ends lost 2 bases and 0 bases respectively, with 4 bases between them. CDR1 SQVTM and CDR2 ANQGSEA come from the germline V gene. The CDR3 is made up of 12 amino acids. CDR3 coding DNA: TGCAGCGTTGAATACTCTAACTATGGCTACACCTTC. It codes for CSVEYSNYGYTF.

The chain links TRBV6-5 to TRBJ2-1, with D maybe TRBD2 (7 bases). The CDR3 covers 16 residues. With 0 bases removed from V and 7 bases from J, the gap between germline ends came to 16 bases. Per the germline V gene, CDR1 is MNHEY and CDR2 is SVGAGI. The CDR3 DNA reads TGTGCCAGCAGTTACTCGATTAGTGGGGGGGCGAATGAGCAGTTCTTC. This translates into CASSYSISGGANEQFF.

V usage is TRBV13 and J usage is TRBJ1-1; TRBD1 is a possible D gene (6 bases). Trimming pared 5 bases from V and 5 bases from J, leaving 18 bases between. The CDR3 runs 15 residues. CDR1 PRHDT and CDR2 FYEKMQ come from the germline V gene (reference sequence). CDR3 DNA sequence: TGTGCCAGCAGCCCCCAGAAGGGGGAGGGGACTGAAGCTTTCTTT. Translating it yields CASSPQKGEGTEAFF.

This clone was detected a few times. This chain joins TRBV4-1 and TRBJ1-1; weak D call: TRBD1 (5 bases). Germline assignment: CDR1 MGHRA and CDR2 YSYEKL. V was shortened by 7 bases and J by 0 bases, with 12 bases between the two germline ends. This CDR3 region has 14 residues. The CDR3 reads CASTVGQLNTEAFF. The CDR3 region has the DNA TGCGCCAGCACCGTAGGACAACTGAACACTGAAGCTTTCTTT.

The chain joins TRBV6-5 to TRBJ2-7; TRBD1 matches 9 bases. CDR1 MNHEY and CDR2 SVGAGI come from the germline V gene. The CDR3 has 14 residues. Losses at the gene ends were 6 bases for V and 1 base for J; bases not matched to a gene: 4. As DNA, the CDR3 is TGTGCCAGCAGGGGGACAGGGCCTTCCTACGAGCAGTACTTC. Translated, it gives CASRGTGPSYEQYF.

This clone was picked up one time. Written as DNA, the CDR3 is TGTGCCAGCAGCTTGTGGGTTAGGCAGGGATTGAACACCGGGGAGCTGTTTTTT. Its translation is CASSLWVRQGLNTGELFF. The chain joins TRBV7-8 to TRBJ2-2, with D maybe TRBD1 (5 bases). Looked up from germline, CDR1 is SGHVS and CDR2 is FQNEAQ. V shed 3 bases and J shed 1 base, with 18 bases lying between them. This CDR3 contains 18 residues.

The chain recombines TRBV4-1 with TRBJ2-1, with 7 bases that match TRBD2. CDR3 size: 16 residues. Losses at the gene ends were 3 bases for V and 7 bases for J; bases not matched to a gene: 12. In germline, CDR1 is MGHRA, CDR2 YSYEKL. CDR3 residues: CASSHLGRTRRNEQFF. The CDR3 coding sequence is TGCGCCAGCAGCCACCTTGGTAGGACTAGGAGGAATGAGCAGTTCTTC.

V and J are TRBV13 and TRBJ2-1; D is ambiguous. The CDR3 is made up of 15 amino acids. Germline V lookup: CDR1 PRHDT, CDR2 FYEKMQ (reference sequence). V lost 4 bases to trimming and J lost 4 bases, with 14 bases between them. The CDR3 loop is CASSSGDLPYNEQFF. For the CDR3, the DNA is TGTGCCAGCAGCTCTGGAGACCTCCCTTACAATGAGCAGTTCTTC.

This chain joins TRBV30 and TRBJ2-1; D unresolved. This CDR3 spans 13 amino acids. Trimming took 8 bases from V and 0 from J, leaving 11 bases between them. Germline CDR1 GTSNPN, CDR2 SVGIG (reference sequence). CDR3 sequence (DNA): TGTGCCCTCACTGTTAGCTCCTACAATGAGCAGTTCTTC. It yields the protein CALTVSSYNEQFF.

The chain employs TRBV11-2 and TRBJ2-5; no definite D call. Trimming stripped 6 bases from V and 4 bases from J, with 9 bases between. The CDR3 sequence is 12 residues long. Germline assignment: CDR1 SGHAT and CDR2 FQNNGV. The CDR3 loop reads CASSLGPETQYF. The CDR3 DNA sequence: TGTGCCAGCAGTCTAGGTCCAGAGACCCAGTACTTC.

The chain recombines TRBV5-6 with TRBJ2-1; the D is unclear. The CDR3 totals 13 residues. Trimming removed 0 bases from V and 6 bases from J, with 7 bases in between. Germline V gene sequence: CDR1 SGHDT, CDR2 YYEEEE. CDR3 residues: CASSLAFLNEQFF. CDR3 DNA sequence: TGTGCCAGCAGCTTGGCGTTTCTCAATGAGCAGTTCTTC.

This chain uses TRBV7-9 with TRBJ2-2; no definite D call. Germline V gene sequence: CDR1 SEHNR, CDR2 FQNEAQ (reference sequence). CDR3 size: 12 residues. The V end lost 2 bases, the J end lost 7 bases, and 5 bases lay between the germline ends. CDR3 sequence (DNA): TGTGCCAGCAGCTTATCACTCGGGGAGCTGTTTTTT. Residues: CASSLSLGELFF.

The chain recombines TRBV13 with TRBJ1-6; a weak D match, TRBD1 (5 bases). The CDR3 has 16 amino acids. CDR1 is PRHDT and CDR2 is FYEKMQ in the germline V gene (reference sequence). The V end lost 2 bases, the J end lost 7 bases, and 15 bases lay between the germline ends. The CDR3 nucleotides are TGTGCCAGCAGCTTACTAGAGCCAAGGGGAAATTCACCCCTCCACTTT. It yields the protein CASSLLEPRGNSPLHF.

The chain joins TRBV4-2 to TRBJ1-3; no definite D call. There are 15 residues in the CDR3. Germline V gene lookup returns CDR1 LGHNA and CDR2 YNFKEQ. V was shortened by 1 base and J by 2 bases, with 9 bases between the two germline ends. CDR3 coding DNA: TGTGCCAGCAGCCAAGCGGGAGATGCTGGAAACACCATATATTTT. Amino acid sequence: CASSQAGDAGNTIYF.

This clone has a handful of counts. The chain is built from TRBV6-1 and TRBJ2-6; the match to TRBD1 covers 8 bases. After removal of 2 bases from V and 4 bases from J, the junction contained 4 bases not matched to a gene. Germline assignment: CDR1 MNHNS and CDR2 SASEGT. This CDR3 spans 16 amino acids. CDR3 DNA sequence: TGTGCCAGCAGTGAAATGGACAGGGCCGGGGCCAACGTCCTGACTTTC. It encodes CASSEMDRAGANVLTF.